These 31 T cell receptor beta chains came from one sample sequenced in a study of T cell changes during pregnancy in multiple sclerosis. Using immunoSEQ multiplex PCR, the repertoire was profiled, and TCRdb retains in-frame clones only, with some absent. Seen here are about 45,000 clones, approximately 91% observed once, and the top ten hold more than 1.4%. Sequencing used PBMCs (not recorded whether the cells were cultured). The receptors stem from a female donor with multiple sclerosis, enrolled in a pregnancy study.

The chain joins TRBV9 to TRBJ2-7; D possibly corresponds to TRBD1 (6 bases). V lost 4 bases to trimming and J lost 2 bases, with 13 bases between them. Germline CDR1 is SGDLS and CDR2 is YYNGEE. This CDR3 has 14 amino acids. CDR3 sequence: CASSPQDSPYEQYF. DNA of the CDR3: TGTGCCAGCAGCCCCCAGGACAGTCCCTACGAGCAGTACTTC. The entire variable domain, with the rest obtained from reference TRBV9 and TRBJ2-7, is as follows: DSGVTQTPKHLITATGQRVTLRCSPRSGDLSVYWYQQSLDQGLQFLIQYYNGEERAKGNILERFSAQQFPDLHSELNLSSLELGDSALYFCASSPQDSPYEQYFGPGTRLTVT.

The rearrangement joins TRBV7-9 to TRBJ1-1; no clear D gene. V was clipped by 5 bases and J by 2 bases, with 9 bases between them. The V gene's germline CDR1 is SEHNR and CDR2 FQNEAQ (reference sequence). The CDR3 extends over 13 amino acids. In DNA form, the CDR3 reads TGTGCCAGCAGCCCCGACACTAACACTGAAGCTTTCTTT. This sequence encodes CASSPDTNTEAFF.

This CDR3 is CASSAGDWTEEETQYF. In DNA form, the CDR3 reads TGTGCCAGCAGCGCAGGGGATTGGACAGAAGAAGAGACCCAGTACTTC. The rearrangement uses TRBV9 and TRBJ2-5; D possibly corresponds to TRBD1 (6 bases). Trimming took 3 bases from V and 3 from J, leaving 18 bases between them. CDR1 is SGDLS and CDR2 is YYNGEE in the germline V gene. The CDR3 totals 16 residues.

This clone was recorded only once. The chain carries TRBV7-9 and TRBJ2-2; TRBD2 agrees at 9 bases. The ends lost 7 bases at V and 7 bases at J; junction bases unmatched: 4. Germline V gives CDR1 SEHNR, CDR2 FQNEAQ (reference sequence). The CDR3 covers 13 residues. This chain's CDR3 is CASTRLADGELFF. CDR3 sequence (DNA): TGTGCCAGCACCCGACTAGCGGACGGGGAGCTGTTTTTT.

V and J are TRBV11-2 and TRBJ2-3; D is possibly TRBD1 (5 bases). The V and J ends lost 3 bases and 2 bases respectively, with 12 bases between them. The CDR3 spans 15 residues. CDR1 is SGHAT and CDR2 is FQNNGV in the germline V gene. The CDR3 here is CASSFPGGATDTQYF. CDR3 nucleotide sequence: TGTGCCAGCAGCTTCCCTGGTGGGGCCACAGATACGCAGTATTTT.

This rearrangement joins TRBV27 to TRBJ1-4; D unresolved. The CDR3 is 15 residues long. V dropped 0 bases and J dropped 0 bases, with 5 bases sitting between them. Germline CDR1 MNHEY, CDR2 SMNVEV (reference sequence). In nucleotides, the CDR3 is TGTGCCAGCAGTTTATCGTTTGCAACTAATGAAAAACTGTTTTTT. It yields the protein CASSLSFATNEKLFF.

The chain recombines TRBV5-1 with TRBJ2-3; D is unresolved. CDR3 length: 13 amino acids. Germline CDR1 and CDR2: SGHRS and YFSETQ. V lost 0 bases and J 0 bases, leaving 2 bases between the germline ends. CDR3 bases: TGCGCCAGCAGCTTGGAAAGCACAGATACGCAGTATTTT. This gives the protein CASSLESTDTQYF.

The CDR3 DNA sequence: TGCGCCAGCAGTGGGACAGGGGTGTCTGAAGCTTTCTTT. This translates into CASSGTGVSEAFF. The rearrangement joins TRBV10-1 to TRBJ1-1; 9 nucleotides line up with TRBD1. This CDR3 has 13 amino acids. From germline, CDR1 is WNHNN and CDR2 SYGVQD (reference sequence). J lost 6 bases, V lost 4 bases, and 3 bases had no gene match.

This chain uses TRBV7-9 with TRBJ1-4; D is perhaps TRBD1 (5 bases). This CDR3 is built from 16 residues. From germline, CDR1 is SEHNR and CDR2 FQNEAQ (reference sequence). The V end was cut by 6 bases, the J end by 4 bases, with 18 bases between. CDR3 sequence: CASRQLGRAFNEKLFF. In nucleotides, the CDR3 is TGTGCCAGCAGACAACTCGGCAGGGCGTTTAATGAAAAACTGTTTTTT.

This chain connects TRBV28 to TRBJ2-3; 11 bases fit TRBD2. CDR1 is MDHEN and CDR2 is SYDVKM in the germline V gene. The CDR3 has 17 residues. The V gene end was trimmed by 3 bases and the J gene end by 0 bases; junction bases not matched to a gene: 5. For the CDR3, the DNA is TGTGCCAGCAGTTTGGAGACTAGCGGGACTAGCACAGATACGCAGTATTTT. This codes for CASSLETSGTSTDTQYF.

This chain connects TRBV7-2 to TRBJ2-2, with 8 bases fitting TRBD2. The length of the CDR3 is 16 residues. Germline CDR1 SGHTA, CDR2 FQGNSA. V shed 0 bases and J 4 bases; nucleotides not matched to a gene: 4. The CDR3 loop is CASSLADGRATGELFF. DNA for the CDR3: TGTGCCAGCAGCTTAGCTGACGGGAGGGCCACCGGGGAGCTGTTTTTT.

This chain links TRBV5-1 with TRBJ1-4; D is unresolved. Germline CDR1 and CDR2: SGHRS and YFSETQ. This CDR3 comprises 17 residues. V was cut by 0 bases and J by 0 bases, with 12 bases left in between. Here the CDR3 reads CASSLGSSGATNEKLFF. The CDR3 nucleotides read TGCGCCAGCAGCTTGGGTAGTTCCGGTGCAACTAATGAAAAACTGTTTTTT.

The rearrangement links TRBV9 to TRBJ2-1, with D unresolved. CDR1 is SGDLS and CDR2 is YYNGEE in the germline V gene. This CDR3 comprises 11 residues. Trimming removed 5 bases from V and 12 bases from J, with 12 bases in between. CDR3 region: CASSTGLVQFF. The CDR3, as DNA: TGTGCCAGCAGTACCGGATTAGTGCAGTTCTTC.

The chain employs TRBV27 and TRBJ2-1, with 8 bases lining up with TRBD1. CDR1 and CDR2 from the germline V gene are MNHEY and SMNVEV (reference sequence). This CDR3 comprises 19 residues. With 5 bases clipped from V and 4 bases from J, the junction kept 19 bases outside the gene matches. CDR3 DNA sequence: TGTGCCAGCAGTGACGTCGAACGGCAGGGGGCGACGGGGTACAATGAGCAGTTCTTC. Translated, it gives CASSDVERQGATGYNEQFF.

The J gene is TRBJ1-2, the V gene TRBV6-6, with D maybe TRBD1 (5 bases). This CDR3 has 14 residues. V was shortened by 3 bases and J by 7 bases, with 15 bases between the two germline ends. Germline V gene sequence: CDR1 MNHNY, CDR2 SVGAGI (reference sequence). For the CDR3, the DNA is TGTGCCAGCAGTTATCAGGGCTCGATTCGTGGCTACACCTTC. This codes for CASSYQGSIRGYTF.

The J gene is TRBJ1-2, the V gene TRBV5-4; no clear D. Trimming removed 7 bases at V and 4 bases at J, with 20 bases between. Germline values: CDR1 SGHNT, CDR2 YYREEE (reference sequence). The CDR3 runs to 15 residues. The CDR3 is CASGELPGKTYGYTF. The CDR3 coding sequence is TGTGCCAGCGGAGAATTACCAGGAAAGACCTATGGCTACACCTTC.

The genes are TRBV5-1 and TRBJ2-1; 12 bases align to TRBD2. CDR3 length: 18 residues. Germline values: CDR1 SGHRS, CDR2 YFSETQ. Trimming at V came to 2 bases and at J to 3 bases, leaving 9 bases not matched to a gene. CDR3 sequence: CASSLSSGGAPRYNEQFF. The CDR3 region has the DNA TGCGCCAGCAGCTTATCTAGCGGGGGGGCCCCACGCTACAATGAGCAGTTCTTC.

The V call is TRBV28, the J call TRBJ2-3, with D possibly being TRBD2 (5 bases). This CDR3 has 15 residues. Per the germline V gene, CDR1 is MDHEN and CDR2 is SYDVKM. V lost 5 bases, J lost 1 base, and 13 bases lay in between. CDR3 sequence reads: CASSARGVGTDTQYF. The CDR3 coding sequence is TGTGCCAGCAGTGCCCGGGGAGTGGGCACAGATACGCAGTATTTT.

V gene TRBV18 combines with J gene TRBJ1-1; TRBD1 agrees at 10 bases. The V gene end was trimmed by 4 bases and the J gene end by 3 bases; junction bases not matched to a gene: 5. Germline values: CDR1 KGHSH, CDR2 LQKENI. The length of the CDR3 is 15 residues. The CDR3 region has the DNA TGTGCCAGCTCACGACAGGGGGCGATAGACACTGAAGCTTTCTTT. It specifies CASSRQGAIDTEAFF. Drawing the rest from reference TRBV18 and TRBJ1-1, the complete variable domain is NAGVMQNPRHLVRRRGQEARLRCSPMKGHSHVYWYRQLPEEGLKFMVYLQKENIIDESGMPKERFSAEFPKEGPSILRIQQVVRGDSAAYFCASSRQGAIDTEAFFGQGTRLTVV.

This sequence joins TRBV5-6 and TRBJ1-1; 7 nucleotides align to TRBD1. The CDR3 has 15 amino acids. The trim removed 0 bases at V and 0 bases at J, leaving 2 bases unmatched. The germline CDR1 and CDR2 sequences are SGHDT and YYEEEE. In nucleotides, the CDR3 is TGTGCCAGCAGCTTGGTTGGGACAGTGAACACTGAAGCTTTCTTT. This sequence encodes CASSLVGTVNTEAFF.

In DNA form, the CDR3 reads TGTGCCAGCAGTTACGCTAGCGCTGGGGCCAACGTCCTGACTTTC. Translated: CASSYASAGANVLTF. The chain joins TRBV6-5 to TRBJ2-6; D is perhaps TRBD2 (6 bases). Trimming cost V 2 bases and J 2 bases, with 7 bases left between them. From germline, CDR1 is MNHEY and CDR2 SVGAGI. The CDR3 has 15 residues.

The chain has TRBV5-6 and TRBJ1-2; the match to TRBD1 covers 7 bases. CDR3 length: 16 residues. Germline CDR1 SGHDT, CDR2 YYEEEE. Germline trimming cut 4 bases from V and 2 bases from J; bases unmatched to any gene: 11. The CDR3 region has the DNA TGTGCCAGCAGCCCCGATAGGGGGCGAGGGAACTATGGCTACACCTTC. It specifies CASSPDRGRGNYGYTF.

The chain employs TRBV2 and TRBJ2-7; D unresolved. The CDR3 spans 12 residues. Germline loops: CDR1 SNHLY, CDR2 FYNNEI. The ends were cut back, 7 bases at V and 3 bases at J, with 10 bases in the middle. The CDR3 sequence is CASTGRSYEQYF. In DNA, the CDR3 is TGTGCCAGCACCGGACGGAGCTACGAGCAGTACTTC.

V is TRBV4-1 and J is TRBJ2-1, with TRBD2 identical over 10 bases. The CDR3 length is 20 residues. V gave up 0 bases and J gave up 1 base; unmatched junction bases: 12. Germline V gene lookup returns CDR1 MGHRA and CDR2 YSYEKL. In DNA, the CDR3 is TGCGCCAGCAGCCAAGATTCGAAGTCCAGCGGGAGGGGATCCTACAATGAGCAGTTCTTC. Protein: CASSQDSKSSGRGSYNEQFF.

V usage is TRBV5-1 and J usage is TRBJ2-7; the D gene is possibly TRBD1 (5 bases). The germline gives CDR1 SGHRS, CDR2 YFSETQ. Deletions cut 0 bases from V and 6 bases from J, with 13 bases between. CDR3 length: 14 amino acids. In nucleotides, the CDR3 is TGCGCCAGCAGCTTGGCGAATCAGGGCGGCGAGCAGTACTTC. Translation: CASSLANQGGEQYF.

The gene calls are TRBV7-7 and TRBJ2-6; TRBD1 aligns across 7 bases. In germline, CDR1 is SSHAT, CDR2 FNYEAQ (reference sequence). The V segment lost 6 bases and the J segment 2 bases; nucleotides outside the gene matches: 1. This CDR3 has 14 residues. Here the CDR3 DNA reads TGTGCCAGCAGTCAGGGGGCTGGGGCCAACGTCCTGACTTTC. Protein sequence: CASSQGAGANVLTF.

The J gene is TRBJ2-1, the V gene TRBV10-3; 11 nucleotides match TRBD2. With V trimmed by 0 bases and J by 8 bases, 6 bases remained unmatched. Germline assignment: CDR1 ENHRY and CDR2 SYGVKD. This CDR3 region has 16 residues. The CDR3 coding sequence is TGTGCCATCAGTGAGTCTAGCGGGAGGGCCTGGGATGAGCAGTTCTTC. Translated, it gives CAISESSGRAWDEQFF.

V gene TRBV6-1 combines with J gene TRBJ2-7; possibly TRBD1 or TRBD2 for D (5 bases each). Per germline, CDR1 MNHNS and CDR2 SASEGT. V lost 4 bases and J lost 9, with 16 bases in between. The CDR3 has 13 residues. The DNA of the CDR3 is TGTGCCAGCAGTGTGGGGACGGCCTCTGGGCAGTACTTC. It yields the protein CASSVGTASGQYF.

The chain employs TRBV7-2 and TRBJ2-1, with 7 nucleotides matching TRBD2. The CDR3 has 14 residues. The germline V gene encodes CDR1 SGHTA and CDR2 FQGNSA. Unmatched junction bases numbered 11, after V lost 10 bases and J lost 5 bases. CDR3 sequence reads: CAISGGSMDNEQFF. CDR3 coding DNA: TGTGCCATCTCGGGCGGGAGTATGGACAATGAGCAGTTCTTC.

CDR3 in amino acids: CASSSQDRQYF. In DNA, the CDR3 is TGTGCCAGTAGTTCGCAGGACCGGCAGTACTTC. The J gene is TRBJ2-7, the V gene TRBV19; D remains ambiguous. The CDR3 has 11 amino acids. V was trimmed by 5 bases and J by 9 bases, leaving 11 bases between them. The germline gives CDR1 LNHDA, CDR2 SQIVND (reference sequence).

This clone was detected once. The genes are TRBV28 and TRBJ1-1, with a weak D call TRBD1 (5 bases). The CDR3 totals 15 residues. The V end lost 3 bases, the J end lost 1 base, and 12 bases lay between the germline ends. CDR1 is MDHEN, CDR2 SYDVKM, per germline. CDR3 residues: CASSFWGGSNTEAFF. In DNA, the CDR3 is TGTGCCAGCAGTTTTTGGGGGGGGTCGAACACTGAAGCTTTCTTT.